A single sample is the source of the 4 T cell receptor beta chains below, sequenced in a study of control samples from healthy donors and cancer patients. TCRdb keeps only in-frame clones here, not all; method: immunoSEQ multiplex PCR. This table holds about 80,000 clones, about nine tenths found once. The specimen sequenced was blood. These receptors all come from a man over 45 in good health.

The V call is TRBV10-1, the J call TRBJ1-5; TRBD1 is a possible D gene (6 bases). This CDR3 is 16 amino acids long. The V end was cut by 4 bases, the J end by 6 bases, with 19 bases between. Germline V gene sequence: CDR1 WNHNN, CDR2 SYGVQD (reference sequence). DNA of the CDR3: TGCGCCAGCAGTGGGGGGGCAGTGTCCGGGTGTCAGCCCCAGCATTTT. This encodes CASSGGAVSGCQPQHF.

The CDR3 here is CASSQDGYSTSTDTQYF. The CDR3 DNA is TGCGCCAGCAGCCAAGATGGGTACTCCACTAGCACAGATACGCAGTATTTT. The rearrangement links TRBV4-1 to TRBJ2-3, with D hard to call. This CDR3 spans 17 amino acids. Trimming cost V 0 bases and J 0 bases, with 13 bases left between them. In germline, CDR1 is MGHRA, CDR2 YSYEKL.

The rearrangement joins TRBV18 to TRBJ1-2, with 12 bases matching TRBD1. Trimming at V came to 0 bases and at J to 4 bases, leaving 6 bases not matched to a gene. Germline CDR1 and CDR2: KGHSH and LQKENI. The CDR3 spans 17 residues. The CDR3 region is CASSPPGQGAVGYGYTF. The CDR3 DNA sequence: TGTGCCAGCTCACCACCGGGACAGGGGGCGGTTGGCTATGGCTACACCTTC.

V and J are TRBV7-2 and TRBJ1-3; no reliable D call. V lost 5 bases to trimming and J lost 5 bases, with 16 bases between them. Per the germline V gene, CDR1 is SGHTA and CDR2 is FQGNSA. The CDR3 spans 15 residues. The CDR3 here is CASSPGRSRRNTIYF. Here the CDR3 DNA reads TGTGCCAGCAGCCCCGGGAGATCGCGACGAAACACCATATATTTT. Complete variable domain (other parts from reference TRBV7-2 and TRBJ1-3): GAGVSQSPSNKVTEKGKDVELRCDPISGHTALYWYRQSLGQGLEFLIYFQGNSAPDKSGLPSDRFSAERTGGSVSTLTIQRTQQEDSAVYLCASSPGRSRRNTIYFGEGSWLTVV.